The rows below give T cell receptor beta chains drawn from one sample of a study of blood T cell repertoires in COVID-19. TCRdb's copy holds only in-frame clones and misses some; the assay was immunoSEQ multiplex PCR. The profile shows under 150,000 clones, about 88% of them singletons. Sequencing was done on a sample of peripheral blood. Every receptor here comes from a human donor in a cohort sampled during active COVID-19. The CDR3 runs from the conserved cysteine through the conserved F or W. D genes are given only for firm matches. Part of the rows lack a size; the others show once, few, many or a class for expanded clones.

TRBJ1-1 - - TRBV18 CASSPPQGMGNTEAFF TGTGCCAGCTCACCACCCCAGGGAATGGGGAACACTGAAGCTTTCTTT
TRBJ1-3 - - TRBV9 CASSVAFEGGRTIYF TGTGCCAGCAGCGTAGCTTTCGAGGGAGGAAGGACCATATATTTT
TRBJ1-1 - TRBD1 TRBV7-3 CASRQGQGLLNTEAFF TGTGCCAGCAGACAAGGACAGGGGCTATTGAACACTGAAGCTTTCTTT
TRBJ2-1 - - TRBV12-3/TRBV12-4 CASSFVNEQFF TGTGCCAGCAGTTTCGTCAATGAGCAGTTCTTC
TRBJ2-2 - - TRBV19 CASSIPWQNTGELFF TGTGCCAGTAGTATCCCCTGGCAGAACACCGGGGAGCTGTTTTTT
TRBJ2-3 - - TRBV4-1 CASSPTDTTDTQYF TGCGCCAGCAGCCCGACAGACACAACAGATACGCAGTATTTT
TRBJ1-1 - TRBD1 TRBV28 CASSLYRGQKNTEAFF TGTGCCAGCAGTTTATATCGGGGACAGAAAAACACTGAAGCTTTCTTT
TRBJ1-5 - - TRBV4-1 CASSQIAGLGNQPQHF TGCGCCAGCAGCCAGATTGCAGGGTTGGGGAATCAGCCCCAGCATTTT
TRBJ2-7 - TRBD1 TRBV4-3 CASSQGGQDKFSYEQYF TGCGCCAGCAGCCAAGGCGGACAGGACAAATTCTCCTACGAGCAGTACTTC
TRBJ1-1 - - TRBV14 CASSQDVQGSAFF TGTGCCAGCAGCCAAGATGTACAGGGATCAGCTTTCTTT
TRBJ2-2 - - TRBV4-1 CASSQPEGVGELFF TGCGCCAGCAGCCAACCCGAAGGGGTAGGGGAGCTGTTTTTT
TRBJ2-1 - TRBD2 TRBV6-5 CAILRDYSYNEQFF TGTGCCATCCTCCGGGACTACTCCTACAATGAGCAGTTCTTC
TRBJ2-1 once TRBD2 TRBV4-2 CASSQISGGDLGEQFF TGTGCCAGCAGCCAGATAAGCGGGGGGGATTTGGGTGAGCAGTTCTTC
TRBJ1-1 - TRBD1 TRBV5-4 CASRGTGGLIMNTEAFF TGTGCCAGCAGGGGGACAGGGGGCCTGATCATGAACACTGAAGCTTTCTTT
TRBJ2-7 - - TRBV6-5 CASRSTSYEQYF TGTGCCAGCAGATCAACTAGCTACGAGCAGTACTTC
TRBJ2-7 - TRBD1 TRBV7-3 CASSPGSGQGMYEQYF TGTGCCAGCAGTCCTGGGTCGGGACAGGGGATGTACGAGCAGTACTTC
TRBJ2-5 - - TRBV30 CAWSVTRYQETQYF TGTGCCTGGAGTGTTACGAGGTACCAAGAGACCCAGTACTTC
TRBJ1-1 - - TRBV10-1 CASSEEVGTLNTEAFF TGCGCCAGCAGTGAGGAGGTCGGCACCTTGAACACTGAAGCTTTCTTT
TRBJ2-1 - TRBD2 TRBV11-2 CASSLGSGGYNEQFF TGTGCCAGCAGCTTGGGTAGCGGGGGTTACAATGAGCAGTTCTTC
TRBJ2-5 - - TRBV29-1 CSVVQAETQYF TGCAGCGTTGTCCAGGCGGAGACCCAGTACTTC
TRBJ2-7 - TRBD2 TRBV4-1 CASSQERLAGVYEQYF TGCGCCAGCAGCCAAGAGAGGCTAGCGGGAGTTTACGAGCAGTACTTC
TRBJ2-3 - TRBD2 TRBV15 CATSRGTSGGADTQYF TGTGCCACCAGCAGGGGGACTAGCGGGGGAGCAGATACGCAGTATTTT
TRBJ2-3 once TRBD2 TRBV7-6 CASSLARTSGSSRGDTQYF TGTGCCAGCAGCTTAGCTCGGACTAGCGGGAGTAGTAGGGGAGATACGCAGTATTTT
TRBJ2-4 - - TRBV28 CASSPGSQIKNIQYF TGTGCCAGCAGTCCCGGTTCCCAAATAAAAAACATTCAGTACTTC
TRBJ2-3 - TRBD2 TRBV19 CASSRTSGETDTQYF TGTGCCAGTAGTCGGACTAGCGGGGAGACAGATACGCAGTATTTT
TRBJ1-6 few - TRBV7-2 CASSLVLGENSPLHF TGTGCCAGCAGCTTAGTCCTCGGGGAAAATTCACCCCTCCACTTT
TRBJ2-5 - - TRBV7-3 CASSLGPHQETQYF TGTGCCAGCAGCTTAGGCCCCCACCAAGAGACCCAGTACTTC
TRBJ2-3 once TRBD2 TRBV24-1 CATQAGGARGADTQYF TGTGCCACCCAAGCGGGAGGCGCTCGGGGGGCGGATACGCAGTATTTT
TRBJ2-1 - - TRBV3-1/TRBV3-2 CASSRGREQFF TGTGCCTCCTCCCGGGGGAGAGAGCAGTTCTTC
TRBJ2-3 - - TRBV3-1/TRBV3-2 CASSLAVVTDTQYF TGTGCCAGCAGCCTCGCCGTAGTCACAGATACGCAGTATTTT
TRBJ2-3 once TRBD2 TRBV11-2 CASTLSGSLTDTQYF TGTGCCAGCACCCTTAGCGGGAGTCTTACAGATACGCAGTATTTT
TRBJ2-7 - - TRBV28 CASSTPPGSSYEQYF TGTGCCAGCAGCACGCCCCCAGGTTCCTCCTACGAGCAGTACTTC
TRBJ2-7 - - TRBV4-1 CASSQDRSLYEQYF TGCGCCAGCAGCCAAGATAGGAGTCTCTACGAGCAGTACTTC
TRBJ2-3 once - TRBV7-9 CASSLAASGLSTDTQYF TGTGCCAGCAGCTTAGCTGCATCGGGACTTAGCACAGATACGCAGTATTTT
TRBJ1-3 once - TRBV9 CASSLGRAGNTIYF TGTGCCAGCAGCCTCGGGCGGGCGGGAAACACCATATATTTT
TRBJ2-3 - TRBD1 TRBV28 CASSFTGTGYADTQYF TGTGCCAGCAGTTTTACCGGGACAGGGTATGCAGATACGCAGTATTTT
TRBJ2-2 - - TRBV18 CASSPFSLPEHRELFF TGTGCCAGCTCACCATTTAGCCTCCCGGAACACCGGGAGCTGTTTTTT
TRBJ2-5 - - TRBV4-2 CASSPDTQETQYF TGTGCCAGCAGCCCCGACACACAAGAGACCCAGTACTTC
TRBJ2-2 - TRBD2 TRBV7-3 CASSSRPGLAGRAKSGELFF TGTGCCAGCAGCTCGAGGCCGGGACTAGCGGGACGAGCCAAGAGCGGGGAGCTGTTTTTT
TRBJ2-1 - - TRBV3-1/TRBV3-2 CASSQGRDKGEFF TGTGCCAGCAGCCAAGGCCGGGACAAGGGGGAGTTCTTC
TRBJ1-2 - TRBD1 TRBV19 CASTPRGQGAANYGYTF TGTGCCAGTACTCCCCGCGGGCAGGGGGCGGCTAACTATGGCTACACCTTC
TRBJ2-2 once - TRBV7-2 CASSLDRANTGELFF TGTGCCAGCAGCTTAGACAGGGCCAACACCGGGGAGCTGTTTTTT
TRBJ2-3 few TRBD1 TRBV3-1/TRBV3-2 CASSRRYRTGGTDTQYF TGTGCCAGCAGCCGCCGCTATCGGACAGGGGGCACAGATACGCAGTATTTT
TRBJ1-4 - - TRBV29-1 CSVTLGGSNEKLFF TGCAGCGTTACCCTGGGGGGGTCTAATGAAAAACTGTTTTTT
TRBJ2-7 once TRBD2 TRBV9 CASSVGLREGEQYF TGTGCCAGCAGCGTAGGTCTCAGGGAGGGTGAGCAGTACTTC
TRBJ2-2 - - TRBV25-1 CASSEGGGELFF TGTGCCAGCAGTGAGGGGGGCGGGGAGCTGTTTTTT
TRBJ2-1 - TRBD2 TRBV6-5 CASRKDGRAGGEQFF TGTGCCAGCAGAAAAGACGGGAGGGCGGGGGGTGAGCAGTTCTTC
TRBJ2-2 - - TRBV4-3 CASSPKGGGGGELFF TGCGCCAGCAGCCCGAAAGGGGGTGGCGGCGGGGAGCTGTTTTTT
TRBJ2-7 - - TRBV12-3/TRBV12-4 CASSLGHSYEQYF TGTGCCAGCAGTCTGGGACACTCCTACGAGCAGTACTTC
TRBJ1-1 - TRBD1 TRBV4-2 CASSHPGGDSEAFF TGTGCCAGCAGCCATCCAGGGGGAGACTCTGAAGCTTTCTTT
TRBJ1-5 few - TRBV6-2/TRBV6-3 CASSPTRAPNQPQHF TGTGCCAGCAGCCCGACCAGGGCCCCCAATCAGCCCCAGCATTTT
TRBJ2-7 - TRBD1 TRBV6-5 CASSYRTGAYEQYF TGTGCCAGCAGTTACCGGACAGGAGCCTACGAGCAGTACTTC
TRBJ2-5 - TRBD2 TRBV7-9 CASSSAGGPLQETQYF TGTGCCAGCAGCTCAGCGGGAGGGCCCTTACAAGAGACCCAGTACTTC
TRBJ2-7 once TRBD2 TRBV6-1 CASSEELAGVYYEQYF TGTGCCAGCAGTGAGGAACTAGCGGGAGTGTACTACGAGCAGTACTTC